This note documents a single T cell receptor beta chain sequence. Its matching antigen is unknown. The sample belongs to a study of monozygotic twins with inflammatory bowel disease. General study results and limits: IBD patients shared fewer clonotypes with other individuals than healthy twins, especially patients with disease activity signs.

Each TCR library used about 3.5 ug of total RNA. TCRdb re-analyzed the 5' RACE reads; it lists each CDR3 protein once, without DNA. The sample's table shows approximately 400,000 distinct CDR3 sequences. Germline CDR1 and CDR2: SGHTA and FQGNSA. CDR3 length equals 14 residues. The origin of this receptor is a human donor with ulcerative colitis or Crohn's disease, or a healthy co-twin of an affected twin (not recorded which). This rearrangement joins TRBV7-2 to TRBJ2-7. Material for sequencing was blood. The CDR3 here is CASSLEPGTYEQYF. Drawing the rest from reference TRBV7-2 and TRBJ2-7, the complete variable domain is GAGVSQSPSNKVTEKGKDVELRCDPISGHTALYWYRQSLGQGLEFLIYFQGNSAPDKSGLPSDRFSAERTGGSVSTLTIQRTQQEDSAVYLCASSLEPGTYEQYFGPGTRLTVT.